These 10 T cell receptor beta chains were all obtained from the same sample, sequenced in a study of T cell changes during pregnancy in multiple sclerosis (dated by TCRdb to about 2019). The library was obtained by the immunoSEQ multiplex PCR assay. Held by TCRdb, this immuneACCESS table contains in-frame sequences only and omits some clones. Under half of the omission traces to an unresolved V gene where checked; the cause of the rest is unknown. Within this sample are tens of thousands of clones, with about 91% of them counted one time only. 4.8% of the sample rests with the top ten. The material sequenced was peripheral blood, taken in the first trimester of pregnancy. The receptors were sampled from a female donor in good health, enrolled as a control in a pregnancy study.

The chain carries TRBV6-5 and TRBJ1-1; perhaps TRBD1 as D (5 bases). The CDR3 length is 13 residues. Trimming stripped 5 bases from V and 4 bases from J, with 11 bases between. Germline CDR1 is MNHEY and CDR2 is SVGAGI. The CDR3 DNA reads TGTGCCAGCAGTACCCCGGGGGGCACTGAAGCTTTCTTT. Protein: CASSTPGGTEAFF.

This clone was observed once. A read error may produce the germline difference seen at one junction end. This specimen includes other DNA sequences encoding the same CDR3. The chain is built from TRBV4-2 and TRBJ1-4; D gene ambiguous. Germline V gene sequence: CDR1 LGHNA, CDR2 YNFKEQ. CDR3 length: 16 amino acids. The CDR3 nucleotides read TGTGCCAGTAGCCAAGAGCCAAGACCGGAGGAGGAAAAACTGTTTTTT. Translation gives CASSQEPRPEEEKLFF.

The chain joins TRBV7-9 to TRBJ2-7; D perhaps matches TRBD2 (6 bases). Trimming cost V 4 bases and J 0 bases, with 10 bases left between them. This CDR3 comprises 14 residues. Germline lookup yields CDR1 SEHNR and CDR2 FQNEAQ (reference sequence). The CDR3 region is CASSWDLGSYEQYF. As DNA, the CDR3 is TGTGCCAGCAGCTGGGACTTGGGCTCCTACGAGCAGTACTTC.

The chain links TRBV19 to TRBJ1-4, with D tentatively TRBD1 (6 bases). This CDR3 spans 15 amino acids. Germline-derived CDR1 and CDR2 are LNHDA and SQIVND (reference sequence). With 6 bases removed from V and 7 bases from J, the gap between germline ends came to 18 bases. The CDR3 bases are TGTGCCAGTAGCGACCTCCGGGACACGGTTGAAAAACTGTTTTTT. This encodes CASSDLRDTVEKLFF.

The chain uses TRBV10-1 and TRBJ2-7; perhaps TRBD2 as D (7 bases). The CDR3 is 15 residues long. The germline gives CDR1 WNHNN, CDR2 SYGVQD (reference sequence). Trimming stripped 11 bases from V and 0 bases from J, with 20 bases between. In nucleotides, the CDR3 is TGCGCCGCCCAGGGGTGCGGGGGAAGCTCCTACGAGCAGTACTTC. Translating gives CAAQGCGGSSYEQYF.

The chain carries TRBV10-3 and TRBJ2-7; 7 positions agree with TRBD2. The J segment lost 4 bases and the V segment lost 3 bases, leaving 15 bases of the junction unmatched. Germline CDR1 reads ENHRY; CDR2 reads SYGVKD. CDR3 length: 17 amino acids. This chain's CDR3 is CAISEVVGAGPFYEQYF. Written as DNA, the CDR3 is TGTGCCATCAGTGAAGTGGTTGGAGCGGGGCCCTTTTACGAGCAGTACTTC.

This clone was detected once. This rearrangement joins TRBV5-1 to TRBJ2-2; D possibly corresponds to TRBD2 (6 bases). Germline CDR1 and CDR2: SGHRS and YFSETQ. V was pared by 4 bases and J by 5 bases, with 12 bases between. This CDR3 spans 14 amino acids. The CDR3 DNA follows: TGCGCCAGCAGCCCGGGACTGGTAACCGGGGAGCTGTTTTTT. This sequence encodes CASSPGLVTGELFF.

V and J are TRBV6-6 and TRBJ2-7, with TRBD1 matching 8 bases. There are 16 residues in the CDR3. V lost 0 bases and J lost 5; bases outside the gene matches: 9. CDR1 is MNHNY, CDR2 SVGAGI, per germline (reference sequence). The CDR3 bases are TGTGCCAGCAGTTACTCGTTGGGGACAGGTGGCCACGAGCAGTACTTC. It encodes CASSYSLGTGGHEQYF.

This clone was recorded once. This rearrangement joins TRBV30 to TRBJ1-5; TRBD1 might be the D (5 bases). Trimming cost V 3 bases and J 7 bases, with 13 bases left between them. This CDR3 is built from 13 residues. Germline CDR1 reads GTSNPN; CDR2 reads SVGIG (reference sequence). The CDR3 DNA is TGTGCCTGGAGCCCGGGGGGGGACCAGCCCCAGCATTTT. This sequence encodes CAWSPGGDQPQHF.

The chain joins TRBV14 to TRBJ1-1; possible D gene TRBD1, 5 bases. CDR1 SGHDN and CDR2 FVKESK come from the germline V gene. This CDR3 spans 14 amino acids. Trimming took off 1 base at V and 1 base at J, with 7 bases between the two ends. The CDR3 spells CASSQGQPNTEAFF. The CDR3 DNA reads TGTGCCAGCAGCCAAGGACAGCCGAACACTGAAGCTTTCTTT. The whole variable domain, remainder taken from reference TRBV14 and TRBJ1-1, is EAGVTQFPSHSVIEKGQTVTLRCDPISGHDNLYWYRRVMGKEIKFLLHFVKESKQDESGMPNNRFLAERTGGTYSTLKVQPAELEDSGVYFCASSQGQPNTEAFFGQGTRLTVV.